This TCR beta chain appears in the sequencing data of a study of beta chain features in type 1 diabetes. On this clone: No antigen is known for it. In the same sample, other DNA sequences code for this CDR3.

Study conclusions and caveats: Moderate yet significant TCRB CDR3 shortening was seen in Type 1 diabetes patients in all four CD4+ subsets.

This CDR3 comprises 12 residues. Trimming left V 5 bases short and J 5 bases short, with 9 bases between. Germline V CDR1 and CDR2: SGHTA, FQGNSA. cDNA synthesis used the whole RNA isolate, giving expressed TCRB sequences. Only in-frame clones appear in the TCRdb table, and some are missing; sequencing was by immunoSEQ multiplex PCR. The table lists 350,000 to 450,000 clones, about 12% of them singletons, with about 0.01% in the top ten. The sequencing input was naive CD4+ T cells from blood. The sequence was obtained from a young woman with type 1 diabetes. The chain recombines TRBV7-2 with TRBJ2-5, with no clear D. DNA for the CDR3: TGTGCCAGCAGCCCGTCCGGGGAGACCCAGTACTTC. It yields the protein CASSPSGETQYF.